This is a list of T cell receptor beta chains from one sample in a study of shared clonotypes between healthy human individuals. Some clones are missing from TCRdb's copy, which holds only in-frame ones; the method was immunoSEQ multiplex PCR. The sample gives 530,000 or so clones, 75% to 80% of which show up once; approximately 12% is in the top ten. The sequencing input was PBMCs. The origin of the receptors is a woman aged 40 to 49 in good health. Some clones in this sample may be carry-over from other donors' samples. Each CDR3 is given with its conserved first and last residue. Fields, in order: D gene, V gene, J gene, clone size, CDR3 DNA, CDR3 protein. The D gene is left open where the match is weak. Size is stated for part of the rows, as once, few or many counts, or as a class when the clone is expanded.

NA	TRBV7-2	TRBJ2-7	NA	TGTGCCAGCAGTGGGAACAGTGTCTCCTACGAGCAGTACTTC	CASSGNSVSYEQYF
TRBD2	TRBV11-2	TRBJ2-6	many	TGTGCCAGCAGCTTAAGGGGAGGGAGGCTCTCTGGGGCCAACGTCCTGACTTTC	CASSLRGGRLSGANVLTF
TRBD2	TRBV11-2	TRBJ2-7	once	TGTGCCAGCAGCCCTGGGTTGCGGGAGGCACTCTACGAGCAGTACTTC	CASSPGLREALYEQYF
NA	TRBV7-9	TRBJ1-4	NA	TGTGCCAGCAGCTTAGTGGGAAGAGGGGATGAAAAACTGTTTTTT	CASSLVGRGDEKLFF
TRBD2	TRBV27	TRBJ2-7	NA	TGTGCCAGCAGTTTGCGGCCGACTAGCGGGAATTGGTACGAGCAGTACTTC	CASSLRPTSGNWYEQYF
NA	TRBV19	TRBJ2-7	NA	TGTGCCAGTAGCTCTAGGCCAGGGGCGACCTACGAGCAGTACTTC	CASSSRPGATYEQYF
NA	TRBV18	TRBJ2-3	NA	TGTGCCAGCTCACCGTCCGGCACAGATACGCAGTATTTT	CASSPSGTDTQYF
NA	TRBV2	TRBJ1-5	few	TGTGCCAGCAGAGGGGGGGGTAGCAATCAGCCCCAGCATTTT	CASRGGGSNQPQHF
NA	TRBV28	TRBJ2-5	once	TGTGCCAGCAGTCCTTTGGGTAAAGAGACCCAGTACTTC	CASSPLGKETQYF
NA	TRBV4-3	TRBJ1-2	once	TGCGCCAGCAGCCAAGATCTGGGCAGGGATTACTATGGCTACACCTTC	CASSQDLGRDYYGYTF
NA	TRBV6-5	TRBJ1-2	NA	TGTGCCAGCAGTTTCCGGCACCAAACAAACTATGGCTACACCTTC	CASSFRHQTNYGYTF
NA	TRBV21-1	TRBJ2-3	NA	TGTGCCAGCAGCAAAGTCGGACTAGCGGGGAGCACAGATACGCAGTATTTT	CASSKVGLAGSTDTQYF
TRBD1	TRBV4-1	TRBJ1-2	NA	TGCGCCAGCAGCCCTCAGGGGGGAAGCAACTATGGCTACACCTTC	CASSPQGGSNYGYTF
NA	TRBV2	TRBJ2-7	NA	TGTGCCAGCAGTACACCAGGAGGTCAGAGCTCCTACGAGCAGTACTTC	CASSTPGGQSSYEQYF
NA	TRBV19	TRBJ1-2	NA	TGTGCCAGTAGTATTAATGGGGGGAGCGGCTATGGCTACACCTTC	CASSINGGSGYGYTF
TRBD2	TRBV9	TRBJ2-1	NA	TGTGCCAGCAGCGGGGGCGGAGCGGGAGTCGACAATGAGCAGTTCTTC	CASSGGGAGVDNEQFF
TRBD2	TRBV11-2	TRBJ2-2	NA	TGTGCCAGCAGCTTTTTAGCGGGAGGGCCCGTCAGCAGGGAGCTGTTTTTT	CASSFLAGGPVSRELFF
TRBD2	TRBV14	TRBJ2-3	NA	TGTGCCAGCAGCCAACCGCCGGCGGGAGTTTTGAATACGCAGTATTTT	CASSQPPAGVLNTQYF
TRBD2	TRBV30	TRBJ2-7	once	TGTGCCTGGAACCAGCGGGAGAGCCACGAGCAGTACTTC	CAWNQRESHEQYF
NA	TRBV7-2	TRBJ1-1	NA	TGTGCCAGCAGCCCCTACACTGAAGCTTTCTTT	CASSPYTEAFF
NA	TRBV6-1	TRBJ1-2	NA	TGTGCCAGCGCAGAGGGCCGGAACTATGGCTACACCTTC	CASAEGRNYGYTF
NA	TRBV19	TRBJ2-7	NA	TGTGCCAGTAGTATTGGGCCAGGGGACTACGAGCAGTACTTC	CASSIGPGDYEQYF
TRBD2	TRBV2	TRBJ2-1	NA	TGTGCCACTAACGGACTAGCGGAACTCTGGGGTTACAATGAGCAGTTCTTC	CATNGLAELWGYNEQFF
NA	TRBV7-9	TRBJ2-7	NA	TGTGCCAGCAGCTTAAGATACGAGCAGTACTTC	CASSLRYEQYF
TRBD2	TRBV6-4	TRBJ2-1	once	TGTGCCAGTAGTACTGAGCTAGCGGACAATGAGCAGTTCTTC	CASSTELADNEQFF
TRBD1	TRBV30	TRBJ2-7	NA	TGTGCCTGGAGCAAGATAGGACAGGCTCTATACGAGCAGTACTTC	CAWSKIGQALYEQYF
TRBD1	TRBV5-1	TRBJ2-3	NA	TGCGCCAGCAGCAGACAGGGTCCAGATACGCAGTATTTT	CASSRQGPDTQYF
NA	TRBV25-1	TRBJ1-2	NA	TGTGCCAGCAGTCCTTCAGGGATGGCCGATAACTATGGCTACACCTTC	CASSPSGMADNYGYTF
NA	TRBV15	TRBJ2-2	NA	TGTGCCACCAGCAGGAGGCGGGACTCGAACACCGGGGAGCTGTTTTTT	CATSRRRDSNTGELFF
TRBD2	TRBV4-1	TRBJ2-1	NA	TGCGCCAGCAGCCTGGAGGCGGGAGGATACAATGAGCAGTTCTTC	CASSLEAGGYNEQFF
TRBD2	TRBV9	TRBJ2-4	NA	TGTGCCAGCAGCCCACCTTGGACTAGCGGGAGCGGGGCCAAAAACATTCAGTACTTC	CASSPPWTSGSGAKNIQYF
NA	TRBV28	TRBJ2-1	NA	TGTGCCAGCAGTTTCCGGGGTTCCTACAATGAGCAGTTCTTC	CASSFRGSYNEQFF
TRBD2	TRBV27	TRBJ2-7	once	TGTGCCAGCAGTTCCAGGGTAGCGGGAGGCCCACGAGACGAGCAGTACTTC	CASSSRVAGGPRDEQYF
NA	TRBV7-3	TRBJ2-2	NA	TGTGCCAGCGGGGTAGGCACCGGGGAGCTGTTTTTT	CASGVGTGELFF
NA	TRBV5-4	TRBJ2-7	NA	TGTGCCAGCAGCTTGGATGGGGGCGAGCAGTACTTC	CASSLDGGEQYF
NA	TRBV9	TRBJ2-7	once	TGTGCCAGCAGCGTAGCCCCAATGAGTGGGGCCTACGAGCAGTACTTC	CASSVAPMSGAYEQYF
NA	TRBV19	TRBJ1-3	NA	TGTGCCAGTAAACGAGGACAAGGCTCTGGAAACACCATATATTTT	CASKRGQGSGNTIYF
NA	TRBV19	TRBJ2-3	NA	TGTGCCAGTACCGCCGGGACGGGGTTCACAGATACGCAGTATTTT	CASTAGTGFTDTQYF
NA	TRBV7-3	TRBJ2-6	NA	TGTGCCAGCAGCTTATTCGGCGGTTTTGAAACCTCTGGGGCCAACGTCCTGACTTTC	CASSLFGGFETSGANVLTF
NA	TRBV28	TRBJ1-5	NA	TGTGCCAGCAGTTTTGGTTACACCTCGGGCAATCAGCCCCAGCATTTT	CASSFGYTSGNQPQHF
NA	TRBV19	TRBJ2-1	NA	TGTGCCAGTAGTACACAGGGCGTCCACAATGAGCAGTTCTTC	CASSTQGVHNEQFF
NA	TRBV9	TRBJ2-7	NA	TGTGCCAGCAGCGTAGCTTACGGCTACTACGAGCAGTACTTC	CASSVAYGYYEQYF
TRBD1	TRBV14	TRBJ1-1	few	TGTGCCAGCAGCCGGGACAGGAACACTGAAGCTTTCTTT	CASSRDRNTEAFF
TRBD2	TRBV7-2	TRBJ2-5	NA	TGTGCCAGCAGAGAGGGGGCGGGAGGGTTAACCCAGTACTTC	CASREGAGGLTQYF
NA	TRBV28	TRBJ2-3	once	TGTGCCAGCAGTTTATGGGGCCTCAAACACGAGGGAGATACGCAGTATTTT	CASSLWGLKHEGDTQYF
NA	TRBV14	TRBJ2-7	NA	TGTGCCAGCAGCCAATTCCCGGGACCACAAACCTACGAGCAGTACTTC	CASSQFPGPQTYEQYF
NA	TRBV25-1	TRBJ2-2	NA	TGTGCCAGCAGTGAATATCAGGCCGGGGAGCTGTTTTTT	CASSEYQAGELFF
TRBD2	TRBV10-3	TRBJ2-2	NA	TGTGCCATCAGTGGTCTAGCGGGAGAGACCGGGGAGCTGTTTTTT	CAISGLAGETGELFF